These 16 T cell receptor beta chains were all obtained from the same sample, sequenced in a study of PD-1 blockade in classical Hodgkin lymphoma. Regarding time point: newly diagnosed, previously untreated cHL patient sample. Magnetic negative selection was used to purify CD4+ T cells from thawed PBMCs. Sequenced by immunoSEQ multiplex PCR; TCRdb stores in-frame clones only, minus some. The table includes around 16,000 clones, roughly 84% detected once. What was sequenced was CD4+ T cells from blood. The receptors here all came from a human donor with classical Hodgkin lymphoma.

This rearrangement joins TRBV6-6 to TRBJ1-2; TRBD1 might be the D (6 bases). V was trimmed by 5 bases and J by 0 bases, leaving 10 bases between them. The CDR3 spans 14 residues. The V gene's germline CDR1 is MNHNY and CDR2 SVGAGI (reference sequence). Here the CDR3 reads CASSRQASNYGYTF. The CDR3 DNA sequence: TGTGCCAGCAGTCGACAGGCGTCTAACTATGGCTACACCTTC.

This chain uses TRBV5-1 with TRBJ1-2; no definite D call. The CDR3 totals 14 residues. V gave up 0 bases and J gave up 2 bases, with 8 bases separating them. Germline V gives CDR1 SGHRS, CDR2 YFSETQ. The CDR3 region is CASSLAVTNYGYTF. The CDR3 DNA follows: TGCGCCAGCAGCTTGGCGGTTACAAACTATGGCTACACCTTC.

The chain has TRBV19 and TRBJ2-1; no clear D. This CDR3 comprises 14 residues. The V end was cut by 5 bases, the J end by 5 bases, with 13 bases between. The germline CDR1 and CDR2 sequences are LNHDA and SQIVND (reference sequence). The CDR3 region is CASSRSEGNNEQFF. The CDR3 DNA is TGTGCCAGTAGTCGCTCCGAAGGAAACAATGAGCAGTTCTTC.

This chain connects TRBV7-2 to TRBJ2-5; the D gene could be TRBD1 or TRBD2 (6 bases each). The better agreement between TRBJ2-7 and the DNA end casts doubt on the J call. In germline, CDR1 is SGHTA, CDR2 FQGNSA. This CDR3 is built from 16 residues. In nucleotides, the CDR3 is TGTGCCAGCAGCTTAGTTTCGGGGGCGGTTTTCTACGAGCAGTACTTC. Amino acid sequence: CASSLVSGAVFYEQYF.

The rearrangement uses TRBV9 and TRBJ1-2; the match to TRBD1 covers 7 bases. V shed 4 bases, J shed 2 bases, and the junction held 11 bases outside the gene matches. This CDR3 has 16 amino acids. Germline V CDR1 and CDR2: SGDLS, YYNGEE. CDR3 protein: CASSQGVSSRNYGYTF. CDR3 nucleotide sequence: TGTGCCAGCAGCCAGGGGGTGTCGTCCCGGAACTATGGCTACACCTTC. Supplemented by reference TRBV9 and TRBJ1-2, the full variable domain reads DSGVTQTPKHLITATGQRVTLRCSPRSGDLSVYWYQQSLDQGLQFLIQYYNGEERAKGNILERFSAQQFPDLHSELNLSSLELGDSALYFCASSQGVSSRNYGYTFGSGTRLTVV.

The chain recombines TRBV2 with TRBJ1-2; 7 bases map to TRBD1. The CDR3 loop spans 14 amino acids. V gave up 4 bases and J gave up 6 bases; unmatched junction bases: 8. Germline assignment: CDR1 SNHLY and CDR2 FYNNEI. Here the CDR3 DNA reads TGTGCCAGCAGTGTAGGCCAGGGGGGGAATGGCTACACCTTC. This codes for CASSVGQGGNGYTF.

The V call is TRBV18, the J call TRBJ2-6; no definite D call. Trimming left V 2 bases short and J 7 bases short, with 3 bases between. This CDR3 is 12 amino acids long. The germline gives CDR1 KGHSH, CDR2 LQKENI. The DNA of the CDR3 is TGTGCCAGCTCACCAGGCGCCAACGTCCTGACTTTC. Its protein is CASSPGANVLTF.

The chain is built from TRBV7-9 and TRBJ2-2; TRBD1 or TRBD2 may be the D gene (6 bases each). V lost 1 base to trimming and J lost 4 bases, with 16 bases between them. Germline V gene sequence: CDR1 SEHNR, CDR2 FQNEAQ (reference sequence). The CDR3 has 17 amino acids. This CDR3 is CASSLGRSQGGTGELFF. The CDR3 coding sequence is TGTGCCAGCAGCTTAGGTCGGTCACAGGGAGGCACCGGGGAGCTGTTTTTT.

The rearrangement joins TRBV10-3 to TRBJ1-5; D possibly corresponds to TRBD1 (5 bases). The germline V and J ends were trimmed by 3 bases and 4 bases, with 10 bases remaining between them. Looked up from germline, CDR1 is ENHRY and CDR2 is SYGVKD. The CDR3 totals 14 residues. This CDR3 reads CAISDAGLNQPQHF. As DNA, the CDR3 is TGTGCCATCAGTGATGCAGGGCTGAATCAGCCCCAGCATTTT.

This sequence joins TRBV5-1 and TRBJ2-1, with D hard to call. This CDR3 comprises 15 residues. Trimming stripped 0 bases from V and 2 bases from J, with 9 bases between. Germline lookup yields CDR1 SGHRS and CDR2 YFSETQ. CDR3 DNA: TGCGCCAGCAGCTTGGAACCTAACCCCTACAATGAGCAGTTCTTC. Protein product: CASSLEPNPYNEQFF.

V usage is TRBV2 and J usage is TRBJ2-2; D uncertain. Germline CDR1 SNHLY, CDR2 FYNNEI. The CDR3 runs 13 residues. The ends were cut back, 4 bases at V and 4 bases at J, with 7 bases in the middle. The CDR3 DNA follows: TGTGCCAGCAGTGTCATGGGCACCGGGGAGCTGTTTTTT. Residues: CASSVMGTGELFF.

The chain links TRBV5-4 to TRBJ2-7, with 9 bases matching TRBD1. The CDR3 totals 16 residues. Germline V CDR1 and CDR2: SGHNT, YYREEE (reference sequence). V was pared by 4 bases and J by 5 bases, with 13 bases of the junction left unmatched. CDR3 sequence (DNA): TGTGCCAGCAGCGGGGGGACAGGGCGTCCGGTCCACGAGCAGTACTTC. Encoded protein: CASSGGTGRPVHEQYF.

This clone was seen just once. V gene TRBV11-2 combines with J gene TRBJ2-1; perhaps TRBD2 as D (6 bases). Trimming shortened V by 2 bases and J by 8 bases, and 13 bases separated the two germline ends. The germline CDR1 and CDR2 sequences are SGHAT and FQNNGV. This CDR3 spans 14 amino acids. CDR3 nucleotides: TGTGCCAGCAGCTTAACGAGCGGGCTTTATGAGCAGTTCTTC. It is translated as CASSLTSGLYEQFF. Together with reference TRBV11-2 and TRBJ2-1, the CDR3 gives the full variable domain: EAGVAQSPRYKIIEKRQSVAFWCNPISGHATLYWYQQILGQGPKLLIQFQNNGVVDDSQLPKDRFSAERLKGVDSTLKIQPAKLEDSAVYLCASSLTSGLYEQFFGPGTRLTVL.

The genes are TRBV7-2 and TRBJ2-3; D gene uncertain. Germline V gene data show CDR1 as SGHTA and CDR2 as FQGNSA. The CDR3 spans 14 residues. Trimming removed 1 base from V and 1 base from J, with 6 bases in between. CDR3: CASSLDGGTDTQYF. CDR3 nucleotide sequence: TGTGCCAGCAGCTTAGATGGCGGCACAGATACGCAGTATTTT.

The chain has TRBV4-3 and TRBJ1-5; D is perhaps TRBD1 (6 bases). CDR1 is LGHNA and CDR2 is YSLEER in the germline V gene. Trimming removed 3 bases from V and 3 bases from J, with 12 bases in between. CDR3 length: 15 residues. This CDR3 reads CASSQVTGFNQPQHF. CDR3 DNA sequence: TGCGCCAGCAGCCAGGTTACAGGGTTCAATCAGCCCCAGCATTTT.

This chain links TRBV5-1 with TRBJ1-2; D is possibly TRBD1 (6 bases). There are 14 residues in the CDR3. V was clipped by 0 bases and J by 8 bases, with 14 bases between them. The germline CDR1 and CDR2 sequences are SGHRS and YFSETQ. The CDR3 region is CASSLEGGGRGYTF. CDR3 coding DNA: TGCGCCAGCAGCTTGGAAGGGGGAGGACGGGGCTACACCTTC.